The 10 T cell receptor beta chains reported below all come from one sample, sequenced in a study of T cell changes during pregnancy in multiple sclerosis. Repertoires were generated with immunoSEQ multiplex PCR, while TCRdb's copy carries only in-frame clones and drops some. The table records 70,000 to 95,000 clones, about 94% of them present only once. Sequencing was performed on peripheral blood, taken after pregnancy. The receptor set was obtained from a female donor in good health, enrolled as a control in a pregnancy study.

The chain joins TRBV6-5 to TRBJ2-1, with TRBD2 matching 13 bases. The CDR3 length is 15 residues. V shed 7 bases and J 10 bases; nucleotides not matched to a gene: 10. Germline values: CDR1 MNHEY, CDR2 SVGAGI. The DNA for the CDR3 is TGTGCCAGCATTGGTACTAGCGGGAGGGCCGGGGAGCAGTTCTTC. Translated, it gives CASIGTSGRAGEQFF.

The chain links TRBV4-1 to TRBJ2-3; 8 bases are a match to TRBD2. The CDR3 is 16 amino acids. Germline CDR1 MGHRA, CDR2 YSYEKL. The ends lost 0 bases at V and 3 bases at J; junction bases unmatched: 5. The CDR3 loop reads CASSQELTSGTDTQYF. In DNA form, the CDR3 reads TGCGCCAGCAGCCAAGAGCTCACTAGCGGTACAGATACGCAGTATTTT.

This chain uses TRBV5-4 with TRBJ2-2, with 8 bases fitting TRBD1. This CDR3 contains 16 residues. From germline, CDR1 is SGHNT and CDR2 YYREEE (reference sequence). After removal of 5 bases from V and 3 bases from J, the junction contained 9 bases not matched to a gene. In DNA, the CDR3 is TGTGCCAGCAGTCTCGGGGACAGGATCTACACCGGGGAGCTGTTTTTT. Protein: CASSLGDRIYTGELFF.

The genes are TRBV5-1 and TRBJ2-1, with TRBD2 identical over 9 bases. CDR3 size: 15 residues. Germline V CDR1 and CDR2: SGHRS, YFSETQ. V lost 0 bases and J lost 5; bases outside the gene matches: 3. The CDR3 DNA reads as TGCGCCAGCAGCTTGGGGCTAGCGGGGAACAATGAGCAGTTCTTC. Its translation: CASSLGLAGNNEQFF.

The chain combines TRBV5-5 with TRBJ1-5, with D perhaps TRBD1 (5 bases). V gave up 2 bases and J gave up 4 bases, with 16 bases separating them. CDR1 SGHKS and CDR2 YYEKEE come from the germline V gene (reference sequence). This CDR3 comprises 16 residues. Written as DNA, the CDR3 is TGTGCCAGCAGCTTAGTAGGGGTAAGAGGTAATCAGCCCCAGCATTTT. Its translation: CASSLVGVRGNQPQHF.

The V gene is TRBV7-9, the J gene TRBJ1-1, with no clear D. V gave up 4 bases and J gave up 5 bases, with 8 bases separating them. CDR3 length: 12 residues. The germline gives CDR1 SEHNR, CDR2 FQNEAQ (reference sequence). The CDR3 loop reads CASSSTGTEAFF. In DNA form, the CDR3 reads TGTGCCAGCAGCTCCACGGGGACTGAAGCTTTCTTT.

J is TRBJ2-6 and V is TRBV5-6; 7 positions agree with TRBD1. The junction had 8 bases not matched to a gene; V was cut back by 6 bases and J by 2 bases. The germline gives CDR1 SGHDT, CDR2 YYEEEE. This CDR3 has 16 amino acids. CDR3 sequence (DNA): TGTGCCAGCAACATCAACCAGGGGGCTGGGGCCAACGTCCTGACTTTC. Translated, it gives CASNINQGAGANVLTF.

V usage is TRBV5-1 and J usage is TRBJ1-5, with D possibly TRBD1 on 5 matching bases. The CDR3 loop spans 15 amino acids. Germline loops: CDR1 SGHRS, CDR2 YFSETQ. V was cut by 5 bases and J by 7 bases, with 19 bases left in between. This chain's CDR3 is CASRGAGGTWQPQHF. For the CDR3, the DNA is TGCGCCAGCAGAGGTGCGGGGGGAACATGGCAGCCCCAGCATTTT.

The chain couples TRBV5-1 to TRBJ1-2, with D perhaps matching TRBD1 (5 bases). The CDR3 has 14 amino acids. Germline loops: CDR1 SGHRS, CDR2 YFSETQ. V lost 2 bases to trimming and J lost 4 bases, with 12 bases between them. CDR3 in DNA: TGCGCCAGCAGCTTTGAGACAGCTTTCTATGGCTACACCTTC. Translating gives CASSFETAFYGYTF. Using reference TRBV5-1 and TRBJ1-2 for the parts outside the CDR3, the full variable domain is KAGVTQTPRYLIKTRGQQVTLSCSPISGHRSVSWYQQTPGQGLQFLFEYFSETQRNKGNFPGRFSGRQFSNSRSEMNVSTLELGDSALYLCASSFETAFYGYTFGSGTRLTVV.

CDR3 region: CASSSSSAGELFF. In DNA form, the CDR3 reads TGTGCCAGCAGTTCGTCGAGTGCCGGGGAGCTGTTTTTT. The gene calls are TRBV27 and TRBJ2-2, with D unclear. Per germline, CDR1 MNHEY and CDR2 SMNVEV (reference sequence). The V gene lost 4 bases and the J gene lost 6 bases, with 9 bases spanning the gap. This CDR3 has 13 residues.